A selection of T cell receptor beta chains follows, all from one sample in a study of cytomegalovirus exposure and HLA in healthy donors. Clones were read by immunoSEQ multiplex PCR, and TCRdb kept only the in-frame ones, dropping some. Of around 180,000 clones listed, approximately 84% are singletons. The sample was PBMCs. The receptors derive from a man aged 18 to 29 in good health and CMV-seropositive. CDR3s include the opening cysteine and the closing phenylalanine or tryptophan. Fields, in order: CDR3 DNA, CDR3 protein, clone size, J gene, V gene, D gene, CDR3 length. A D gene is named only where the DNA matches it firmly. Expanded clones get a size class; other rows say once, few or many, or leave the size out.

TGTGCCAGCAGTGAGGACAATATCTACGAGCAGTACTTC CASSEDNIYEQYF NA TRBJ2-7 TRBV2 NA 13
TGTGCCAGCAGCTTCGTTCAGGGTGGCACCGGGGAGCTGTTTTTT CASSFVQGGTGELFF once TRBJ2-2 TRBV7-2 NA 15
TGTGCCAGTAGGGGAGGAACTAATGAAAAACTGTTTTTT CASRGGTNEKLFF few TRBJ1-4 TRBV19 NA 13
TGCGCCAGCAGCCAAGAGGTACCGGCTACCGACAGCGCTACGCAGTATTTT CASSQEVPATDSATQYF NA TRBJ2-3 TRBV4-3 NA 17
TGTGCCAGCAGCTCTGGAGGGGGTCCAGGGGGCCGGACTGAAGCTTTCTTT CASSSGGGPGGRTEAFF once TRBJ1-1 TRBV7-3 TRBD1 17
TGTGCCAGCAGTCTACGACAGGGCTATGGCTACACCTTC CASSLRQGYGYTF few TRBJ1-2 TRBV27 TRBD1 13
TGCAGCGTTGTAACAGAGACATCCTACGAGCAGTACTTC CSVVTETSYEQYF NA TRBJ2-7 TRBV29-1 NA 13
TGTGCCAGCAGCGTACGGCAGGGAATAGATACGCAGTATTTT CASSVRQGIDTQYF NA TRBJ2-3 TRBV9 NA 14
TGTGCCAGCAGCGTACTTCCCAGGGATACGCAGTATTTT CASSVLPRDTQYF NA TRBJ2-3 TRBV9 NA 13
TGTGCCAGCAGCCGCGTAGAGGGTATCACCTTC CASSRVEGITF NA TRBJ1-2 TRBV16 NA 11
TGTGCCAGCAGCCACTTAGGGGGAGATACGCAGTATTTT CASSHLGGDTQYF NA TRBJ2-3 TRBV4-2 NA 13
TGTGCCAGCAGTGAAGTGGCAGCGAATCAGCCCCAGCATTTT CASSEVAANQPQHF NA TRBJ1-5 TRBV6-1 NA 14
TGTGCCAGCAGTCGCGGATTCCAGCAGTACTTC CASSRGFQQYF NA TRBJ2-7 TRBV28 NA 11
TGTGCCAGCATCCCCCAGGGAGGAAACGAGCAGTACTTC CASIPQGGNEQYF few TRBJ2-7 TRBV7-2 NA 13
TGTGCCAGCACCCCCGGGGGAACAGGTGGCTACACCTTC CASTPGGTGGYTF NA TRBJ1-2 TRBV7-9 NA 13
TGTGCCAGCAGCCGAGCGCGGGAGGGCATTGATACGCAGTATTTT CASSRAREGIDTQYF NA TRBJ2-3 TRBV4-2 TRBD2 15
TGTGCCAGCAGTTACTCTTATTACGAGCAGTACTTC CASSYSYYEQYF NA TRBJ2-7 TRBV6-5 NA 12
TGTGCCAGCAGCTTGACCGGGACAGTCTCTGGAAACACCATATATTTT CASSLTGTVSGNTIYF NA TRBJ1-3 TRBV7-8 TRBD1 16
TGTGCCAGACTAGCGGGAGTCCCCGGGACAGATACGCAGTATTTT CARLAGVPGTDTQYF NA TRBJ2-3 TRBV21-1 NA 15
TGTGCCAGCGGGAGGGACAGGTCTCGGGAGCAGTACTTC CASGRDRSREQYF few TRBJ2-7 TRBV6-5 NA 13
TGTGCCAGCAGCTCCATACCTAAATCCTACGAGCAGTACTTC CASSSIPKSYEQYF NA TRBJ2-7 TRBV28 NA 14
TGCAGCGTTGAAGACAGGGGGTTTGGCTACACCTTC CSVEDRGFGYTF NA TRBJ1-2 TRBV29-1 TRBD1 12
TGTGCCAGCAGCGTAGTTGACTCCCCAATCGGCGGCTACACCTTC CASSVVDSPIGGYTF few TRBJ1-2 TRBV9 NA 15
TGTGCCAGCAGCTTAGATTCGGTCGGCGGAGGGAGCTCCTACGAGCAGTACTTC CASSLDSVGGGSSYEQYF NA TRBJ2-7 TRBV13 NA 18
TGTGCCACCAGCAGAACTAGCGGGGGGGCAGATACGCAGTATTTT CATSRTSGGADTQYF few TRBJ2-3 TRBV15 TRBD2 15
TGCGCCAGCAGCTTGGATACTAGCGGTGATGGGGAGCAGTACTTC CASSLDTSGDGEQYF NA TRBJ2-7 TRBV5-1 TRBD2 15
TGTGCCAGCAGTTACCCCTCCGGGCCCCAGCATTTT CASSYPSGPQHF NA TRBJ1-5 TRBV6-6 NA 12
TGCGCCAGCAGCATAGGACTAGAAACCTACAATGAGCAGTTCTTC CASSIGLETYNEQFF NA TRBJ2-1 TRBV5-1 TRBD2 15
TGTGCCAGCAGTCCCAACCCCTACAGGGACACTGAAGCTTTCTTT CASSPNPYRDTEAFF NA TRBJ1-1 TRBV6-5 NA 15
TGTGCCAGCAGTGAGACAGGGGATACAGTTCCCTACGAGCAGTACTTC CASSETGDTVPYEQYF NA TRBJ2-7 TRBV28 TRBD1 16
TGTGCCAGCAGCAAAACCCCAGGGGCGAATGAGCAGTTCTTC CASSKTPGANEQFF once TRBJ2-1 TRBV7-3 NA 14
TGCGCCAGCAGCTCAGGGTTAGATACGCAGTATTTT CASSSGLDTQYF once TRBJ2-3 TRBV4-3 NA 12
TGTGCCAGTAGTATGGTCGGGACAGGGGGAGCTTTCTTT CASSMVGTGGAFF NA TRBJ1-1 TRBV19 TRBD1 13
TGTGCCAGCAGTTTAGTGACAGGGGAGAACTACGAGCAGTACTTC CASSLVTGENYEQYF NA TRBJ2-7 TRBV27 TRBD1 15
TGTGCCAGCACCTCTCCCCCCGGGGAGCTGTTTTTT CASTSPPGELFF many TRBJ2-2 TRBV27 NA 12
TGCGCCAGCAGCGCGCAACCGGGACAGGGGGCCGGTGAAGCTTTCTTT CASSAQPGQGAGEAFF many TRBJ1-1 TRBV5-1 TRBD1 16
TGTGCCAGCAGTTACTCGGGACTAGCTCGTCTCGAGCAGTACTTC CASSYSGLARLEQYF NA TRBJ2-7 TRBV6-5 TRBD2 15
TGTGCCAGCAGCTTAGGTAGGGCGGGGCGCAGCTCCTACGAGCAGTACTTC CASSLGRAGRSSYEQYF once TRBJ2-7 TRBV7-8 NA 17
TGTGCCAGCAGCTTGGCTCTAGCGGGAGGCACAGATACGCAGTATTTT CASSLALAGGTDTQYF NA TRBJ2-3 TRBV5-6 TRBD2 16
TGTGCCAGCAGCCAAGATTGGGGGACAACTAATGGAAACACCATATATTTT CASSQDWGTTNGNTIYF once TRBJ1-3 TRBV4-2 NA 17
TGTGCCAGCAGTCCCCCCGCCCAGTATATTGAAAAACTGTTTTTT CASSPPAQYIEKLFF NA TRBJ1-4 TRBV28 NA 15
TGTGCCAGCAGCAACCGGGAACAGCCCCAGCATTTT CASSNREQPQHF NA TRBJ1-5 TRBV7-9 NA 12
TGTGCCAGCTCACCATCAGGGGGAGATGGCTACACCTTC CASSPSGGDGYTF NA TRBJ1-2 TRBV18 TRBD1 13